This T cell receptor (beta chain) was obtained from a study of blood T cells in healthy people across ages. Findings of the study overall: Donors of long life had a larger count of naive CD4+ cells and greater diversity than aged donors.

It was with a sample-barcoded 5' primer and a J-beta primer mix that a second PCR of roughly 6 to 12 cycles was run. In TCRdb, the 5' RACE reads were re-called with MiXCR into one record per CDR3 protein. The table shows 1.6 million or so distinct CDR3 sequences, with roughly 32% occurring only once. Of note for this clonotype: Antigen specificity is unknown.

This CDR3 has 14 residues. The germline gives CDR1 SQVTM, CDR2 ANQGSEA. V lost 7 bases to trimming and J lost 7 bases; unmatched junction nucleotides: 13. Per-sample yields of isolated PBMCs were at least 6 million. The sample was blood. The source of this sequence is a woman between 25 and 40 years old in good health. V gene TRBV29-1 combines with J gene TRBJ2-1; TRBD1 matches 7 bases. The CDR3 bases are TGCAGCGCCGCACAGGGGTGGTTGGGTAATGAGCAGTTCTTC. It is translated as CSAAQGWLGNEQFF.